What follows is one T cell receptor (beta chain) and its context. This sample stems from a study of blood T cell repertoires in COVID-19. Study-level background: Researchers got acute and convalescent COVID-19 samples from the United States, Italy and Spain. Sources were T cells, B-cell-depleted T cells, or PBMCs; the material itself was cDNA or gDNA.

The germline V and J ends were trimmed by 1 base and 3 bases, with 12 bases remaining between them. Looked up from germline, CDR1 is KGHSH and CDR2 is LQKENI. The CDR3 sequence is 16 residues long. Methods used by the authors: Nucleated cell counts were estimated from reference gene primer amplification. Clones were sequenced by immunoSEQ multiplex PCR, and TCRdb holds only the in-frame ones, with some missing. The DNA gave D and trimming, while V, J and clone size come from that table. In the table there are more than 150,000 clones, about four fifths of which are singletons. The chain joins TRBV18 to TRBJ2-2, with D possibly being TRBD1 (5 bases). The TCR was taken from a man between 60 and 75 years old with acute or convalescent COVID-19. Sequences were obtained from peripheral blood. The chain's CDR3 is CASSPRAGSDTGELFF. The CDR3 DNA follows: TGTGCCAGCTCACCACGGGCAGGGTCGGACACCGGGGAGCTGTTTTTT.